Listed below are T cell receptor beta chains from one sample, sequenced in a study of neoadjuvant anti-PD-1 for oral cavity cancer. Sequencing was performed with immunoSEQ multiplex PCR; in TCRdb, only in-frame clones are kept and a portion is missing. In the table there are about 14,000 clones, about two thirds of which are singletons. This specimen consisted of PBMCs, obtained before nivolumab (anti-PD-1) treatment. The receptors were sampled from a person aged 35-79 years with oral cavity squamous cell carcinoma. Each CDR3 is given with its conserved first and last residue. D genes are given only for firm matches. Some rows have no size entry. The others give once, few or many, or a class for an expanded clone.

j_call	clone_size	v_call	d_call	cdr3_aa	cdr3_nt
TRBJ2-1	NA	TRBV27	TRBD1	CATGGLGASYNEQFF	TGTGCCACAGGGGGCCTGGGCGCGTCGTACAATGAGCAGTTCTTC
TRBJ1-2	NA	TRBV6-5	NA	CASSPKDGYTF	TGTGCCAGCAGTCCGAAGGATGGCTACACCTTC
TRBJ1-1	NA	TRBV5-6	NA	CASSLGTGLNTEAFF	TGTGCCAGCAGCTTGGGAACAGGATTGAACACTGAAGCTTTCTTT
TRBJ1-5	NA	TRBV18	NA	CASSQAQGNQPQHF	TGTGCCAGCTCCCAGGCACAGGGAAATCAGCCCCAGCATTTT
TRBJ1-5	NA	TRBV5-4	NA	CASSFWGAGIGDQPQHF	TGTGCCAGCAGCTTCTGGGGCGCAGGGATTGGCGATCAGCCCCAGCATTTT
TRBJ1-1	NA	TRBV7-2	NA	CASSLVRNTEAFF	TGTGCCAGCAGCTTAGTTAGGAACACTGAAGCTTTCTTT
TRBJ2-1	NA	TRBV10-1	NA	CAIRGPLGVGNEQFF	TGCGCCATCAGAGGACCCCTCGGAGTCGGTAATGAGCAGTTCTTC
TRBJ1-1	few	TRBV4-1	NA	CASSQGGITEAFF	TGCGCCAGCAGCCAAGGGGGTATTACTGAAGCTTTCTTT
TRBJ2-7	once	TRBV2	NA	CAAATTYEQYF	TGTGCGGCGGCGACAACCTACGAGCAGTACTTC
TRBJ1-3	NA	TRBV15	NA	CATSRIVVGASGNTIYF	TGTGCCACCAGCCGAATAGTTGTGGGGGCGTCTGGAAACACCATATATTTT
TRBJ2-1	NA	TRBV10-3	TRBD2	CAISAGTSGIDEQFF	TGTGCCATCAGTGCCGGGACTAGCGGGATAGATGAGCAGTTCTTC
TRBJ1-5	few	TRBV28	TRBD1	CASRGTGGLNQPQHF	TGTGCCAGCAGGGGGACAGGGGGCCTCAATCAGCCCCAGCATTTT
TRBJ1-6	NA	TRBV9	NA	CASRGDERNSPLHF	TGTGCCAGCAGAGGGGACGAGAGGAATTCACCCCTCCACTTT
TRBJ2-3	NA	TRBV5-5	TRBD1	CASSSGQGPQYF	TGTGCCAGCAGCTCTGGACAGGGACCGCAGTATTTT
TRBJ1-3	NA	TRBV5-6	NA	CASSPGGGTIYF	TGTGCCAGCAGCCCCGGAGGGGGCACCATATATTTT
TRBJ2-1	NA	TRBV6-1	NA	CASSERGNEQFF	TGTGCCAGCAGTGAAAGAGGAAATGAGCAGTTCTTC
TRBJ2-7	NA	TRBV14	TRBD2	CASSQAPGLRFEQYF	TGTGCCAGCAGCCAAGCTCCGGGACTAAGATTCGAGCAGTACTTC
TRBJ2-1	NA	TRBV7-2	NA	CASSSGLNEQFF	TGTGCCAGCAGCTCCGGACTGAATGAGCAGTTCTTC
TRBJ2-2	NA	TRBV10-1	NA	CASRGIGGELFF	TGCGCCAGCAGGGGGATCGGCGGGGAGCTGTTTTTT
TRBJ2-3	NA	TRBV5-1	NA	CASSLGFPMRDPTDTQYF	TGCGCCAGCAGCTTGGGTTTTCCTATGCGGGACCCCACAGATACGCAGTATTTT
TRBJ1-5	NA	TRBV7-2	NA	CASSLVQGLTSNQPQHF	TGTGCCAGCAGCTTAGTCCAGGGACTAACTAGCAATCAGCCCCAGCATTTT
TRBJ2-7	NA	TRBV29-1	NA	CSVEVQSSYEQYF	TGCAGCGTTGAAGTGCAGAGCTCCTACGAGCAGTACTTC
TRBJ1-2	once	TRBV7-8	TRBD1	CASSLRSTGGAYGYTF	TGTGCCAGCAGCTTAAGAAGTACAGGGGGCGCTTATGGCTACACCTTC
TRBJ2-2	NA	TRBV9	TRBD2	CASSVAPSGGANTGELFF	TGTGCCAGCAGCGTAGCTCCTAGCGGGGGGGCGAACACCGGGGAGCTGTTTTTT
TRBJ2-7	NA	TRBV2	NA	CASSEGGQANYEQYF	TGTGCCAGCAGTGAGGGGGGGCAGGCAAACTACGAGCAGTACTTC
TRBJ2-6	NA	TRBV18	TRBD1	CASSLTGVGANVLTF	TGTGCCAGCTCACTAACAGGGGTTGGGGCCAACGTCCTGACTTTC
TRBJ2-3	NA	TRBV7-3	TRBD2	CASSLLAGARGDTQYF	TGTGCCAGCAGCTTGCTAGCGGGAGCCCGCGGGGATACGCAGTATTTT
TRBJ2-1	NA	TRBV5-6	NA	CASSLGPSGGNEQFF	TGTGCCAGCAGCTTGGGACCTTCCGGGGGCAATGAGCAGTTCTTC
TRBJ2-3	NA	TRBV15	TRBD1	CATSREGGPLTDTQYF	TGTGCCACCAGCAGAGAAGGGGGCCCTCTCACAGATACGCAGTATTTT
TRBJ1-6	few	TRBV29-1	NA	CSVGDGYNSPLHF	TGCAGCGTCGGTGACGGGTATAATTCACCCCTCCACTTT
TRBJ1-1	NA	TRBV6-1	TRBD1	CASSETGRNTEAFF	TGTGCCAGCAGTGAGACAGGGCGGAACACTGAAGCTTTCTTT